A selection of T cell receptor delta chains follows, all from one sample in a study of human gamma delta and Vdelta1 T cells. TCRdb re-called clones from the PCR reads using CATT. The table has more than 5,000 delta-chain clones, roughly 10% seen once. Material: naive CD27+ Vdelta1 gamma-delta T cells from blood. The source is a human donor in good health. Both conserved end residues are part of each CDR3. Fields, in order: V gene, clone size, J gene, D gene, CDR3 protein, CDR3 DNA. A D gene is named only where the DNA matches it firmly. Size values are once, few and many counts, or a class for expanded clones, and some rows have none.

v_call: TRDV1
clone_size: many
j_call: TRDJ1
d_call: .
cdr3_aa: CALGEKVFLRERTRRDTTDKLIF
cdr3_nt: TGTGCTCTTGGGGAAAAAGTATTCCTACGTGAACGAACCAGGAGGGATACAACCGATAAACTCATCTTT

v_call: TRDV1
clone_size: .
j_call: TRDJ1
d_call: TRDD3
cdr3_aa: CALGARFHTEYWGIRGKLIF
cdr3_nt: TGTGCTCTTGGGGCACGATTCCACACGGAGTACTGGGGGATACGCGGTAAACTCATCTTT

v_call: TRDV1
clone_size: medium-sized
j_call: TRDJ1
d_call: TRDD3
cdr3_aa: CALGELPSHHTAGGYASTDKLIF
cdr3_nt: TGTGCTCTTGGGGAACTGCCAAGCCACCACACAGCTGGGGGATACGCGTCGACCGATAAACTCATCTTT

v_call: TRDV1
clone_size: .
j_call: TRDJ1
d_call: TRDD3
cdr3_aa: CALGENVAFLRTGGYGTDKLIF
cdr3_nt: TGTGCTCTTGGGGAAAATGTCGCCTTCCTACGTACTGGGGGATACGGCACCGATAAACTCATCTTT

v_call: TRDV1
clone_size: .
j_call: TRDJ1
d_call: TRDD2
cdr3_aa: CALGEGHRLPPPGTPLRKLIF
cdr3_nt: TGTGCTCTTGGGGAAGGCCACCGCCTTCCTCCGCCCGGGACCCCGTTGCGTAAACTCATCTTT

v_call: TRDV1
clone_size: .
j_call: TRDJ1
d_call: TRDD3
cdr3_aa: CALGELPFLSRGSLGDRGFRADKLIF
cdr3_nt: TGTGCTCTTGGGGAACTTCCTTTCCTAAGCCGCGGCTCGCTGGGGGATCGAGGTTTCAGGGCCGATAAACTCATCTTT

v_call: TRDV1
clone_size: .
j_call: TRDJ1
d_call: .
cdr3_aa: CALGSARGLIGKLIF
cdr3_nt: TGTGCTCTTGGTTCCGCACGAGGATTAATAGGTAAACTCATCTTT

v_call: TRDV1
clone_size: few
j_call: TRDJ1
d_call: TRDD3
cdr3_aa: CALGTQSFLAVTRNWGIKYTDKLIF
cdr3_nt: TGTGCTCTTGGGACCCAATCCTTCCTCGCCGTTACTAGGAACTGGGGGATAAAGTACACCGATAAACTCATCTTT

v_call: TRDV1
clone_size: few
j_call: TRDJ1
d_call: TRDD3
cdr3_aa: CALGEVRFGTGGLSNTDKLIF
cdr3_nt: TGTGCTCTTGGGGAAGTGCGGTTTGGTACTGGGGGACTTAGCAACACCGATAAGCTCATCTTT

v_call: TRDV1
clone_size: few
j_call: TRDJ1
d_call: .
cdr3_aa: CALGPTTRGHGGGTDKLIF
cdr3_nt: TGTGCTCTTGGGCCTACTACACGTGGGCACGGGGGTGGCACCGATAAACTCATCTTT

v_call: TRDV1
clone_size: medium-sized
j_call: TRDJ1
d_call: TRDD3
cdr3_aa: CALGYKSRAAPGDTRDKLIF
cdr3_nt: TGTGCTCTTGGGTATAAGAGTAGGGCCGCGCCCGGGGATACGCGGGATAAACTCATCTTT

v_call: TRDV1
clone_size: many
j_call: TRDJ1
d_call: TRDD3
cdr3_aa: CALGEWLRRRGGGSYTDKLIF
cdr3_nt: TGTGCTCTTGGGGAATGGTTGCGGCGGAGGGGTGGGGGATCCTACACCGATAAACTCATCTTT

v_call: TRDV1
clone_size: medium-sized
j_call: TRDJ1
d_call: .
cdr3_aa: CALGENVGPRGKLIF
cdr3_nt: TGTGCTCTTGGGGAAAACGTAGGGCCTAGGGGTAAACTCATCTTT

v_call: TRDV1
clone_size: .
j_call: TRDJ1
d_call: TRDD3
cdr3_aa: CALGELPFLSRGSLGDRGFRSDKLIF
cdr3_nt: TGTGCTCTTGGGGAACTTCCTTTCCTAAGCCGCGGCTCGCTGGGGGATCGAGGTTTCAGGTCCGATAAACTCATCTTT

v_call: TRDV1
clone_size: large
j_call: TRDJ1
d_call: .
cdr3_aa: CALEMGKSGSLIKDKLIF
cdr3_nt: TGTGCTCTTGAGATGGGCAAGAGCGGCTCCCTGATAAAGGATAAACTCATCTTT

v_call: TRDV1
clone_size: .
j_call: TRDJ1
d_call: TRDD3
cdr3_aa: CALGRSPSQRGIVTDKLIF
cdr3_nt: TGTGCTCTTGGACGGAGCCCATCCCAGCGGGGGATAGTAACCGATAAACTCATCTTT

v_call: TRDV1
clone_size: medium-sized
j_call: TRDJ1
d_call: TRDD3
cdr3_aa: CALGEWGGRLLGDTPRDKLIF
cdr3_nt: TGTGCTCTTGGGGAATGGGGGGGTCGCCTACTGGGGGATACTCCCCGCGATAAACTCATCTTT

v_call: TRDV1
clone_size: many
j_call: TRDJ1
d_call: .
cdr3_aa: CALGPISPVDKLIF
cdr3_nt: TGTGCTCTTGGGCCGATCTCCCCGGTTGATAAACTCATCTTT

v_call: TRDV1
clone_size: few
j_call: TRDJ1
d_call: TRDD3
cdr3_aa: CALGELKYRWGTLDKLTF
cdr3_nt: TGTGCTCTTGGGGAACTTAAGTACCGCTGGGGGACCCTCGATAAACTCACCTTT

v_call: TRDV1
clone_size: medium-sized
j_call: TRDJ1
d_call: .
cdr3_aa: CALGFLRRTWRGTDKLIF
cdr3_nt: TGTGCTCTTGGTTTTCTACGCCGTACTTGGAGGGGCACCGATAAACTCATCTTT

v_call: TRDV1
clone_size: medium-sized
j_call: TRDJ1
d_call: TRDD3
cdr3_aa: CALGAGLPTVGGYGSTDKLIF
cdr3_nt: TGTGCTCTTGGGGCTGGCCTTCCTACGGTTGGGGGATACGGGTCAACCGATAAACTCATCTTT

v_call: TRDV1
clone_size: few
j_call: TRDJ1
d_call: .
cdr3_aa: CALGEPDPKTGNWSKLIF
cdr3_nt: TGTGCTCTTGGGGAACCGGATCCCAAGACGGGTAATTGGAGTAAACTCATCTTT

v_call: TRDV1
clone_size: .
j_call: TRDJ1
d_call: TRDD3
cdr3_aa: CALGYRGLPTTTGGGNWGIRLTDKLIF
cdr3_nt: TGTGCTCTTGGGTACCGGGGGCTTCCTACGACGACGGGAGGAGGGAACTGGGGGATACGATTGACCGATAAACTCATCTTT

v_call: TRDV1
clone_size: .
j_call: TRDJ1
d_call: TRDD3
cdr3_aa: CALGLRNRSTFLRTGGYARGSYTDKLIF
cdr3_nt: TGTGCTCTTGGACTTAGAAATAGGTCGACCTTCCTAAGAACTGGGGGATACGCGAGAGGTTCGTACACCGATAAACTCATCTTT

v_call: TRDV1
clone_size: few
j_call: TRDJ1
d_call: .
cdr3_aa: CALGELVRTFLRRGIPNRKPIF
cdr3_nt: TGTGCTCTTGGGGAACTAGTTCGAACCTTCCTACGACGGGGGATACCCAACCGAAAACCCATCTTT

v_call: TRDV1
clone_size: few
j_call: TRDJ1
d_call: .
cdr3_aa: CALGDSVHRGWGSGTDKLIF
cdr3_nt: TGTGCTCTTGGGGACAGCGTGCACCGGGGATGGGGGTCGGGCACCGATAAACTCATCTTT

v_call: TRDV1
clone_size: few
j_call: TRDJ1
d_call: .
cdr3_aa: CALGELGNSLYTDKLIF
cdr3_nt: TGTGCTCTTGGGGAACTCGGCAATTCCTTGTACACCGATAAACTCATCTTT

v_call: TRDV1
clone_size: .
j_call: TRDJ1
d_call: .
cdr3_aa: CALGTLPHLWGAHRPNTDKLIF
cdr3_nt: TGTGCTCTTGGGACGCTTCCTCATTTATGGGGGGCTCATCGACCGAACACCGATAAACTCATCTTT

v_call: TRDV1
clone_size: many
j_call: TRDJ1
d_call: .
cdr3_aa: CALGKPLGPGTDKLIF
cdr3_nt: TGTGCTCTTGGGAAACCCTTGGGCCCTGGGACCGATAAACTCATCTTT

v_call: TRDV1
clone_size: medium-sized
j_call: TRDJ1
d_call: TRDD3
cdr3_aa: CALGPPYRVPADEWGIRLRKLIF
cdr3_nt: TGTGCTCTTGGGCCCCCGTATAGAGTCCCCGCTGATGAGTGGGGGATACGCTTGAGGAAACTCATCTTT

v_call: TRDV1
clone_size: large
j_call: TRDJ1
d_call: TRDD3
cdr3_aa: CALGERGGIRVADKLIF
cdr3_nt: TGTGCTCTTGGGGAACGAGGGGGGATTCGAGTGGCCGATAAACTCATCTTT

v_call: TRDV1
clone_size: .
j_call: TRDJ1
d_call: TRDD3
cdr3_aa: CALGAHRHKLASLGDTEPSARGKLIF
cdr3_nt: TGTGCTCTTGGGGCCCACCGTCATAAATTGGCCTCCTTGGGGGATACAGAGCCATCGGCGAGGGGAAAACTCATCTTT

v_call: TRDV1
clone_size: many
j_call: TRDJ1
d_call: TRDD3
cdr3_aa: CALGEHPHRLGITYGKLIF
cdr3_nt: TGTGCTCTTGGGGAACACCCCCACCGCCTGGGGATAACCTATGGTAAACTCATCTTT

v_call: TRDV1
clone_size: .
j_call: TRDJ1
d_call: TRDD3
cdr3_aa: CALGHPPLWGLRGTDKLIF
cdr3_nt: TGTGCTCTTGGGCACCCCCCTCTCTGGGGGCTACGGGGCACCGATAAACTCATCTTT

v_call: TRDV1
clone_size: few
j_call: TRDJ1
d_call: .
cdr3_aa: CALGFPTTKLGPLRIGTDELIF
cdr3_nt: TGTGCTCTTGGGTTTCCTACGACGAAACTGGGGCCCCTGAGGATAGGGACCGATGAACTCATCTTT

v_call: TRDV1
clone_size: medium-sized
j_call: TRDJ1
d_call: TRDD3
cdr3_aa: CALGELLVAGGIVRLIF
cdr3_nt: TGTGCTCTTGGGGAACTACTCGTAGCGGGGGGGATAGTCAGACTCATCTTT

v_call: TRDV1
clone_size: medium-sized
j_call: TRDJ1
d_call: TRDD3
cdr3_aa: CALGENGRHMTRSGGYARKLIF
cdr3_nt: TGTGCTCTTGGGGAAAATGGGCGTCACATGACTAGGAGTGGGGGATACGCGCGTAAACTCATCTTT

v_call: TRAV29/DV5
clone_size: .
j_call: TRDJ1
d_call: TRDD3
cdr3_aa: CAASFLLRIPVPKSTGDTNLGGLLGDKLIF
cdr3_nt: TGTGCAGCAAGCTTCCTCCTCCGAATTCCAGTCCCAAAGTCCACTGGGGATACCAATCTAGGGGGCCTTTTGGGCGATAAACTCATCTTT

v_call: TRDV1
clone_size: few
j_call: TRDJ1
d_call: TRDD3
cdr3_aa: CALGELSLSKGIRLTDKLIF
cdr3_nt: TGTGCTCTTGGGGAACTCTCCCTCAGTAAGGGGATACGATTGACCGATAAACTCATCTTT

v_call: TRDV1
clone_size: few
j_call: TRDJ1
d_call: .
cdr3_aa: CALGTGRDFLRHSGGRDKLIF
cdr3_nt: TGTGCTCTTGGGACGGGGAGGGACTTCCTACGGCATTCTGGGGGACGTGATAAACTCATCTTT

v_call: TRDV1
clone_size: many
j_call: TRDJ1
d_call: TRDD3
cdr3_aa: CALGELGFRTGEFYPNPHKRPYTDKLIF
cdr3_nt: TGTGCTCTTGGGGAACTAGGTTTCCGTACTGGGGAATTTTATCCAAATCCACACAAGAGACCGTACACCGATAAACTCATCTTT

v_call: TRDV1
clone_size: large
j_call: TRDJ1
d_call: TRDD3
cdr3_aa: CALGERILGAPRKLIF
cdr3_nt: TGTGCTCTTGGGGAACGGATACTGGGGGCCCCCCGTAAACTCATCTTT

v_call: TRDV1
clone_size: .
j_call: TRDJ1
d_call: .
cdr3_aa: CALGGHRVREGGLIF
cdr3_nt: TGTGCTCTTGGGGGGCACCGTGTCCGGGAGGGGGGACTCATCTTT

v_call: TRDV1
clone_size: medium-sized
j_call: TRDJ1
d_call: .
cdr3_aa: CALGDPRPSGRYATDKLIF
cdr3_nt: TGTGCTCTTGGCGATCCCCGGCCTTCCGGGAGATACGCTACCGATAAACTCATCTTT

v_call: TRDV1
clone_size: .
j_call: TRDJ1
d_call: .
cdr3_aa: CALGPQRDTGGYWVYTDKLIF
cdr3_nt: TGTGCTCTTGGGCCCCAAAGAGATACCGGGGGTTATTGGGTGTACACCGATAAACTCATCTTT

v_call: TRDV1
clone_size: medium-sized
j_call: TRDJ1
d_call: TRDD3
cdr3_aa: CALGCLFEPSHRYWGIRGQSDKLIF
cdr3_nt: TGTGCTCTTGGATGTTTGTTCGAACCTTCCCATCGGTACTGGGGGATACGGGGACAAAGCGATAAACTCATCTTT

v_call: TRDV1
clone_size: few
j_call: TRDJ2
d_call: TRDD3
cdr3_aa: CALGELIPPQRGHLPWGATAQLFF
cdr3_nt: TGTGCTCTTGGGGAACTAATACCCCCTCAGAGGGGACACCTACCCTGGGGGGCAACAGCACAACTCTTCTTT

v_call: TRDV3
clone_size: few
j_call: TRDJ3
d_call: TRDD3
cdr3_aa: CACPKPYWGPASGSWDTRQMFF
cdr3_nt: TGTGCCTGCCCTAAGCCCTACTGGGGACCCGCGTCAGGCTCCTGGGACACCCGACAGATGTTTTTC

v_call: TRDV1
clone_size: large
j_call: TRDJ1
d_call: .
cdr3_aa: CALGELGPISKYTDKLIF
cdr3_nt: TGTGCTCTTGGGGAACTAGGTCCAATCAGCAAGTACACCGATAAACTCATCTTT

v_call: TRDV1
clone_size: .
j_call: TRDJ1
d_call: TRDD3
cdr3_aa: CALGEPPPTGYGTYRTGGQGLRYTDKLIF
cdr3_nt: TGTGCTCTTGGGGAACCCCCTCCTACGGGTTACGGTACATACCGTACTGGGGGCCAAGGTTTACGGTACACCGATAAACTCATCTTT

v_call: TRDV1
clone_size: .
j_call: TRDJ1
d_call: TRDD2
cdr3_aa: CALGEISLPSRALVTPPSDKLIF
cdr3_nt: TGTGCTCTTGGGGAAATTAGCCTTCCTAGTCGGGCCCTCGTTACCCCCCCCAGCGATAAACTCATCTTT

v_call: TRDV1
clone_size: .
j_call: TRDJ1
d_call: TRDD3
cdr3_aa: CALGEIDPGGYAVSRHKYTDKLIF
cdr3_nt: TGTGCTCTTGGGGAAATCGATCCCGGGGGATACGCTGTATCTCGCCACAAGTACACCGATAAACTCATCTTT

v_call: TRDV1
clone_size: medium-sized
j_call: TRDJ1
d_call: TRDD3
cdr3_aa: CALGEVRRPVLGTKLIF
cdr3_nt: TGTGCTCTTGGGGAAGTCCGACGACCAGTACTGGGGACTAAACTCATCTTT

v_call: TRDV1
clone_size: many
j_call: TRDJ1
d_call: TRDD3
cdr3_aa: CALGESLASSGGYAAYTDKLIF
cdr3_nt: TGTGCTCTTGGGGAATCGTTGGCTTCCTCCGGGGGATACGCGGCTTACACCGATAAACTCATCTTT

v_call: TRDV1
clone_size: .
j_call: TRDJ1
d_call: .
cdr3_aa: CALGERSRHSYGKYWGSPDKLIF
cdr3_nt: TGTGCTCTTGGGGAACGGTCCAGGCATTCCTACGGGAAGTACTGGGGATCACCGGATAAACTCATCTTT